This entry lists 6 T cell receptor beta chains sequenced from one sample in a study of T cells in Graves' hyperthyroidism and ophthalmopathy. The TCR beta CDR3 regions underwent amplification using RNA transcripts as the source. A set of HTBI primers served as the primers for a first-round RT-PCR of the TCR CDR3. TCRdb used MiXCR to reprocess the multiplex PCR reads, holding one entry per CDR3 protein. The table shows roughly 740,000 distinct CDR3 sequences, with about 16% occurring only once. Source material: blood. The receptors shown here come from a man younger than 30 with Graves' hyperthyroidism.

This clonotype was counted at least ten times. This chain links TRBV29-1 with TRBJ1-1; D unresolved. The germline V gene encodes CDR1 SQVTM and CDR2 ANQGSEA. The CDR3 loop spans 12 amino acids. CDR3 in amino acids: CRVTRADTEAFF. CDR3 nucleotides: TGCAGGGTGACAAGAGCAGACACTGAAGCTTTCTTT.

The chain uses TRBV6-2 or TRBV6-3 and TRBJ2-2, with no clear D. Trimming left V 2 bases short and J 1 base short, with 8 bases between. The germline CDR1 and CDR2 sequences are MNHEY and SVGEGT. The CDR3 sequence is 15 residues long. CDR3 nucleotide sequence: TGTGCCAGCAGTTACGGTACACTGAACACCGGGGAGCTGTTTTTT. It encodes CASSYGTLNTGELFF.

This clonotype was seen at least ten times. This chain joins TRBV20-1 and TRBJ2-4; D is possibly TRBD1 (6 bases). The length of the CDR3 is 13 residues. Looked up from germline, CDR1 is DFQATT and CDR2 is SNEGSKA (reference sequence). With 5 bases removed from V and 7 bases from J, the gap between germline ends came to 15 bases. CDR3: CSADPRGVNIQYF. Here the CDR3 DNA reads TGCAGTGCTGACCCCAGGGGCGTGAACATTCAGTACTTC.

In regard to this clonotype: This may come from a read error, since a much larger clone is one base off. The genes are TRBV18 and TRBJ2-3; either TRBD1 or TRBD2 may fit D (5 bases each). Germline V lookup: CDR1 KGHSH, CDR2 LQKENI. The CDR3 is 15 amino acids. Trimming took off 5 bases at V and 1 base at J, with 13 bases between the two ends. The DNA for the CDR3 is TGTGCCAGCTCAGCCGGGGCAGGAGGCACAGATACGCAGTATTTT. Encoded protein: CASSAGAGGTDTQYF. Together with reference TRBV18 and TRBJ2-3, the CDR3 gives the full variable domain: NAGVMQNPRHLVRRRGQEARLRCSPMKGHSHVYWYRQLPEEGLKFMVYLQKENIIDESGMPKERFSAEFPKEGPSILRIQQVVRGDSAAYFCASSAGAGGTDTQYFGPGTRLTVL.

The chain uses TRBV6-1 and TRBJ2-3; TRBD2 agrees at 15 bases. The CDR3 is 17 residues long. J lost 3 bases, V lost 5 bases, and 6 bases had no gene match. The germline gives CDR1 MNHNS, CDR2 SASEGT. The CDR3 loop is CASSLGTSGRTTDTQYF. The CDR3 region has the DNA TGTGCCAGCAGTCTTGGGACTAGCGGGAGGACGACAGATACGCAGTATTTT.

This clonotype has just a few counts. The V gene is TRBV6-2 or TRBV6-3, the J gene TRBJ2-5; D gene unclear. Germline V CDR1 and CDR2: MNHEY, SVGEGT. The CDR3 contains 14 residues. Trimming left V 6 bases short and J 1 base short, with 12 bases between. CDR3 sequence: CASRTREFQETQYF. The CDR3 DNA reads TGTGCCAGCAGAACCAGAGAGTTCCAAGAGACCCAGTACTTC.